The 20 T cell receptor beta chains given below trace back to one sample, sequenced in a study of early T cells in non-severe SARS-CoV-2 infection. In TCRdb, the 5' RACE reads were re-called with MiXCR into one record per CDR3 protein. The data show 57,000 or so distinct CDR3 sequences, about 5.6% seen once. Sequenced material: whole blood. The receptors here all came from an adult who was a healthcare worker with PCR-confirmed SARS-CoV-2 infection or an uninfected control (not recorded which).

This clonotype was recorded at least ten times. The chain links TRBV6-5 to TRBJ2-7; TRBD2 matches at 8 bases. The CDR3 extends over 16 amino acids. Germline CDR1 MNHEY, CDR2 SVGAGI. Trimming removed 6 bases from V and 7 bases from J; junction bases left unmatched: 17. CDR3 sequence (DNA): TGTGCCAGCAGCCTCGTCGGAGCGGGAGCCAGCTGGGAGCAGTACTTC. Translated, it gives CASSLVGAGASWEQYF.

This clonotype was seen ten or more times. The J gene is TRBJ1-1, the V gene TRBV5-6; no definite D call. Germline values: CDR1 SGHDT, CDR2 YYEEEE. CDR3 length: 15 amino acids. The ends were cut back, 0 bases at V and 4 bases at J, with 13 bases in the middle. DNA for the CDR3: TGTGCCAGCAGCTTGGTGGCACTCCGTGGCACTGAAGCTTTCTTT. It is translated as CASSLVALRGTEAFF.

This clonotype was seen many times. V gene TRBV20-1 combines with J gene TRBJ1-1, with unresolved D. Trimming stripped 1 base from V and 8 bases from J, with 11 bases between. CDR1 is DFQATT and CDR2 is SNEGSKA in the germline V gene (reference sequence). The CDR3 totals 12 residues. Written as DNA, the CDR3 is TGCAGTGCTAGAGTCCCCCCTGGCGAAGCTTTCTTT. Translated: CSARVPPGEAFF.

This rearrangement joins TRBV11-1 to TRBJ1-2, with D maybe TRBD1 (6 bases). This CDR3 is 14 amino acids long. Germline V gene sequence: CDR1 SGHAT, CDR2 FQDESV (reference sequence). The V end lost 2 bases, the J end lost 4 bases, and 11 bases lay between the germline ends. CDR3 sequence (DNA): TGTGCCAGCAGCTTACGGGGGGCTGGCTATGGCTACACCTTC. Translated: CASSLRGAGYGYTF.

The V gene is TRBV20-1, the J gene TRBJ1-4; no clear D gene. The V gene's germline CDR1 is DFQATT and CDR2 SNEGSKA (reference sequence). Trimming shortened V by 4 bases and J by 7 bases, and 16 bases separated the two germline ends. This CDR3 is built from 14 residues. Written as DNA, the CDR3 is TGCAGTGCTATCCCCCCCATAGGAGGTGAAAAACTGTTTTTT. Amino acid sequence: CSAIPPIGGEKLFF.

This clonotype was counted ten times or more. This rearrangement joins TRBV6-1 to TRBJ1-6; no clear D gene. The CDR3 sequence is 11 residues long. Trimming pared 1 base from V and 15 bases from J, leaving 7 bases between. CDR1 is MNHNS and CDR2 is SASEGT in the germline V gene. The CDR3 here is CASSEVDRLHF. As DNA, the CDR3 is TGTGCCAGCAGTGAAGTGGACCGCCTCCACTTT.

This clonotype was detected ten times or more. The chain is built from TRBV6-6 and TRBJ1-5; D is possibly TRBD1 (5 bases). Trimming took 5 bases from V and 2 from J, leaving 10 bases between them. Germline-derived CDR1 and CDR2 are MNHNY and SVGAGI (reference sequence). This CDR3 contains 14 residues. The CDR3: CASSLRGGNQPQHF. In nucleotides, the CDR3 is TGTGCCAGCAGTCTACGAGGGGGCAATCAGCCCCAGCATTTT.

For this clonotype: A much larger clone differs by one base, so this may be a read error. Here the CDR3 reads CASSLEQGANYDYTF. The CDR3, as DNA: TGTGCCAGCAGCTTAGAACAGGGGGCTAACTATGACTACACCTTC. The chain has TRBV7-6 and TRBJ1-2, with TRBD1 identical over 9 bases. This CDR3 contains 15 residues. Germline CDR1 SGHVS, CDR2 FNYEAQ.

This clonotype occurred a few times. The chain joins TRBV2 to TRBJ2-3; D is uncertain. CDR1 is SNHLY, CDR2 FYNNEI, per germline. V shed 1 base and J shed 1 base, with 12 bases lying between them. The CDR3 consists of 16 residues. The CDR3 loop is CASSEGLGLGTDTQYF. DNA for the CDR3: TGTGCCAGCAGTGAAGGACTCGGCCTGGGCACAGATACGCAGTATTTT.

Many counts were recorded for this clonotype. The chain has TRBV7-6 and TRBJ2-2; TRBD2 agrees at 8 bases. The CDR3 covers 16 residues. Germline trimming cut 0 bases from V and 2 bases from J; bases unmatched to any gene: 2. Germline loops: CDR1 SGHVS, CDR2 FNYEAQ. The CDR3 bases are TGTGCCAGCAGCTTAGCAGCGGGAGTCAACACCGGGGAGCTGTTTTTT. Translation gives CASSLAAGVNTGELFF.

This clonotype was counted a few times. The CDR3 DNA follows: TGCGCCAGCAGTCTCGCAAACTTCTCCGGGACAGGGATCCTGAGGGACATTCAGTACTTC. It yields the protein CASSLANFSGTGILRDIQYF. V and J are TRBV10-2 and TRBJ2-4; 9 bases align to TRBD1. Losses at the gene ends were 5 bases for V and 8 bases for J; bases not matched to a gene: 25. This CDR3 comprises 20 residues. Germline CDR1 and CDR2: WSHSY and SAAADI.

Ten or more counts support this clonotype. The chain recombines TRBV12-3 or TRBV12-4 with TRBJ2-7; 8 bases map to TRBD1. This CDR3 is 13 amino acids long. Trimming took 5 bases from V and 8 from J; bases not matched to a gene: 8. The CDR3, as DNA: TGTGCCAGCAGTCCCGGACAGGGTAGTCAGCAGTACTTC. Translating it yields CASSPGQGSQQYF.

This clonotype came up many times. This chain links TRBV20-1 with TRBJ1-5; 9 nucleotides agree with TRBD1. This CDR3 comprises 12 residues. In germline, CDR1 is DFQATT, CDR2 SNEGSKA (reference sequence). Germline trimming cut 6 bases from V and 8 bases from J; bases unmatched to any gene: 5. CDR3 sequence: CSAGTGLEPQHF. The CDR3 DNA follows: TGCAGTGCGGGGACAGGGCTGGAGCCCCAGCATTTT.

This clonotype was counted many times. The gene calls are TRBV6-2 or TRBV6-3 and TRBJ2-5; D not certain. Trimming pared 2 bases from V and 5 bases from J, leaving 21 bases between. The CDR3 length is 17 residues. Germline CDR1 and CDR2: MNHEY and SVGEGT. The CDR3 nucleotides read TGTGCCAGCAGTTACCGCCCGGATCGAGTAGGTGACGAGACCCAGTACTTC. Translating it yields CASSYRPDRVGDETQYF.

V gene TRBV18 combines with J gene TRBJ2-5, with 8 bases fitting TRBD1. Germline V CDR1 and CDR2: KGHSH, LQKENI. The CDR3 covers 14 residues. V was pared by 1 base and J by 4 bases, with 2 bases of the junction left unmatched. The DNA for the CDR3 is TGTGCCAGCTCACCACGGACAGGGCTAGAGACCCAGTACTTC. It is translated as CASSPRTGLETQYF.

This clonotype was found many times. V and J are TRBV29-1 and TRBJ2-1; 10 nucleotides agree with TRBD2. CDR1 and CDR2 from the germline V gene are SQVTM and ANQGSEA. Trimming at V came to 1 base and at J to 5 bases, leaving 8 bases not matched to a gene. The length of the CDR3 is 16 residues. The CDR3 DNA sequence: TGCAGCGTTGAAGTCCCGCTAGCGGGAGAGGACAATGAGCAGTTCTTC. Translated: CSVEVPLAGEDNEQFF.

In this sample, this clonotype turned up many times. The gene calls are TRBV7-9 and TRBJ1-6; 9 nucleotides match TRBD1. Germline V lookup: CDR1 SEHNR, CDR2 FQNEAQ (reference sequence). CDR3 length equals 15 residues. Unmatched junction bases numbered 6, after V lost 4 bases and J lost 8 bases. The CDR3: CASSWGQGGDSPLHF. The CDR3 region has the DNA TGTGCCAGCAGCTGGGGACAGGGCGGCGATTCACCCCTCCACTTT.

This clonotype was seen repeatedly, ten times or more. The rearrangement joins TRBV29-1 to TRBJ2-7; D uncertain. The germline gives CDR1 SQVTM, CDR2 ANQGSEA. Trimming removed 5 bases at V and 4 bases at J, with 15 bases between. The CDR3 consists of 13 residues. The CDR3 DNA reads as TGCAGCGTTCTTCAGCCTAAGCTTTACGAGCAGTACTTC. Translating gives CSVLQPKLYEQYF.

This clonotype has only a few counts. The chain carries TRBV12-5 and TRBJ1-2; D is unclear. Germline values: CDR1 LGHNT, CDR2 FRNRAP. The ends were cut back, 4 bases at V and 2 bases at J, with 14 bases in the middle. The CDR3 runs to 15 residues. The CDR3 reads CASGSAGVSNYGYTF. In DNA, the CDR3 is TGTGCTAGTGGTTCCGCCGGGGTCTCCAACTATGGCTACACCTTC. Using reference TRBV12-5 and TRBJ1-2 for the parts outside the CDR3, the full variable domain is DARVTQTPRHKVTEMGQEVTMRCQPILGHNTVFWYRQTMMQGLELLAYFRNRAPLDDSGMPKDRFSAEMPDATLATLKIQPSEPRDSAVYFCASGSAGVSNYGYTFGSGTRLTVV.

Ten or more counts support this clonotype. The CDR3 DNA follows: TGTGCCAGCAGTTACGGGGGGATGAGTTATGGCTACACCTTC. Amino acid sequence: CASSYGGMSYGYTF. The chain uses TRBV6-5 and TRBJ1-2, with D tentatively TRBD1 (5 bases). Germline-derived CDR1 and CDR2 are MNHEY and SVGAGI. The CDR3 consists of 14 residues. V lost 2 bases, J lost 5 bases, and 12 bases lay in between.